Shown below are 19 T cell receptor beta chains from a single sample sequenced in a study of tumor-infiltrating lymphocytes in localized non-small cell lung cancer. Repertoires were generated with immunoSEQ multiplex PCR, while TCRdb's copy carries only in-frame clones and drops some. The repertoire holds about 14,000 clones, with 75% as singletons. Sequenced sample: lung tumor tissue. The receptors shown here come from a human donor with non-small cell lung cancer.

The table lists this clone with a few counts. The gene calls are TRBV30 and TRBJ2-5; D remains ambiguous. The V gene lost 2 bases and the J gene lost 7 bases, with 14 bases spanning the gap. CDR3 length: 13 residues. Per germline, CDR1 GTSNPN and CDR2 SVGIG (reference sequence). The CDR3 nucleotides read TGTGCCTGGAGTATGGCGACCGCTTCGACCCAGTACTTC. Protein sequence: CAWSMATASTQYF.

CDR3 amino acids: CASSLQGRQPQHF. CDR3 DNA: TGTGCCAGCAGTTTGCAGGGTAGGCAGCCCCAGCATTTT. The chain uses TRBV28 and TRBJ1-5; D is perhaps TRBD1 (5 bases). Trimming cost V 3 bases and J 7 bases, with 10 bases left between them. The CDR3 covers 13 residues. CDR1 and CDR2 (germline): MDHEN, SYDVKM.

The V and J genes are TRBV5-4 and TRBJ2-3; 8 bases agree with TRBD2. V was clipped by 0 bases and J by 5 bases; unmatched bases: 8. CDR3 length equals 16 residues. The germline V gene has CDR1 SGHNT and CDR2 YYREEE (reference sequence). The CDR3 region is CASSLAGGEGRDTQYF. The CDR3 DNA sequence: TGTGCCAGCAGCTTGGCCGGGGGGGAGGGCCGAGATACGCAGTATTTT.

The rearrangement links TRBV7-9 to TRBJ1-2; D is unclear. The V end lost 1 base, the J end lost 3 bases, and 9 bases lay between the germline ends. The CDR3 sequence is 14 residues long. Germline assignment: CDR1 SEHNR and CDR2 FQNEAQ (reference sequence). CDR3 nucleotides: TGTGCCAGCAGCTTAGACCGAGGAGACTATGGCTACACCTTC. Residues: CASSLDRGDYGYTF.

This clone was observed a few times. V and J are TRBV5-4 and TRBJ1-1; 10 nucleotides align to TRBD1. J gave up 1 base and V 4 bases, and 1 base lay outside the gene matches. The germline V gene encodes CDR1 SGHNT and CDR2 YYREEE (reference sequence). The CDR3 is 14 residues long. The CDR3 region is CASSRDRGNTEAFF. In DNA, the CDR3 is TGTGCCAGCAGCCGGGACAGGGGGAACACTGAAGCTTTCTTT. Drawing the rest from reference TRBV5-4 and TRBJ1-1, the complete variable domain is ETGVTQSPTHLIKTRGQQVTLRCSSQSGHNTVSWYQQALGQGPQFIFQYYREEENGRGNFPPRFSGLQFPNYSSELNVNALELDDSALYLCASSRDRGNTEAFFGQGTRLTVV.

This clone appeared once. The chain joins TRBV10-2 to TRBJ2-5, with TRBD1 identical over 7 bases. This CDR3 has 14 residues. Germline trimming cut 4 bases from V and 1 base from J; bases unmatched to any gene: 3. The germline V gene encodes CDR1 WSHSY and CDR2 SAAADI. CDR3 in amino acids: CASSGQGSQETQYF. The DNA for the CDR3 is TGCGCCAGCAGTGGACAGGGCTCCCAAGAGACCCAGTACTTC.

The gene calls are TRBV7-8 and TRBJ2-7; tentatively, D is TRBD2 (6 bases). This CDR3 region has 16 residues. CDR1 and CDR2 from the germline V gene are SGHVS and FQNEAQ. Trimming removed 3 bases at V and 3 bases at J, with 18 bases between. CDR3 region: CASSFNPGGMDYEQYF. CDR3 DNA: TGTGCCAGCAGCTTTAACCCTGGCGGGATGGACTACGAGCAGTACTTC.

J is TRBJ2-7 and V is TRBV11-1; D gene unclear. Germline V gene data show CDR1 as SGHAT and CDR2 as FQDESV (reference sequence). The V gene lost 5 bases and the J gene lost 4 bases, with 9 bases spanning the gap. The CDR3 covers 12 residues. The CDR3 here is CASSQANYEQYF. The DNA of the CDR3 is TGTGCCAGCAGCCAGGCGAATTACGAGCAGTACTTC.

This clone was observed a single time. The gene calls are TRBV30 and TRBJ1-2; the match to TRBD1 covers 8 bases. Germline CDR1 reads GTSNPN; CDR2 reads SVGIG (reference sequence). V lost 2 bases, J lost 7 bases, and 9 bases stayed unmatched. This CDR3 spans 14 amino acids. The DNA of the CDR3 is TGTGCCTGGAGTCTTACCCAGGGGGCTCGTGGCTACACCTTC. Its protein is CAWSLTQGARGYTF.

This clone was counted a single time. The chain has TRBV28 and TRBJ1-2; D unclear. The CDR3 contains 15 residues. Germline CDR1 is MDHEN and CDR2 is SYDVKM. Deletions cut 6 bases from V and 2 bases from J, with 16 bases between. The CDR3 coding sequence is TGTGCCAGCAGGTCCGTGGGCAATAAGAACTATGGCTACACCTTC. Translating gives CASRSVGNKNYGYTF.

The chain links TRBV7-9 to TRBJ2-7, with TRBD1 matching 7 bases. The V gene's germline CDR1 is SEHNR and CDR2 FQNEAQ (reference sequence). The ends lost 6 bases at V and 2 bases at J; junction bases unmatched: 7. The CDR3 is 14 residues long. CDR3 protein: CASRGQTTTYEQYF. CDR3 sequence (DNA): TGTGCCAGCAGGGGACAGACGACCACCTACGAGCAGTACTTC.

By sample share, this clone is medium-sized. The rearrangement links TRBV19 to TRBJ1-1; 8 nucleotides align to TRBD1. CDR3 length equals 13 residues. After removal of 9 bases from V and 1 base from J, the junction contained 4 bases not matched to a gene. Germline assignment: CDR1 LNHDA and CDR2 SQIVND (reference sequence). CDR3 region: CASSDRGNTEAFF. CDR3 in DNA: TGTGCCAGCAGCGACAGGGGGAACACTGAAGCTTTCTTT.

This clone has only a few counts. CDR3 sequence: CASWGLAGNEQYF. The CDR3 DNA is TGTGCCAGCTGGGGACTAGCGGGAAATGAGCAGTACTTC. The V gene is TRBV6-5, the J gene TRBJ2-7, with 13 bases that match TRBD2. Per the germline V gene, CDR1 is MNHEY and CDR2 is SVGAGI. This CDR3 has 13 residues. V was clipped by 8 bases and J by 7 bases; unmatched bases: 5.

The gene calls are TRBV28 and TRBJ1-3; D is unclear. CDR1 is MDHEN, CDR2 SYDVKM, per germline. CDR3 length: 16 amino acids. V gave up 6 bases and J gave up 2 bases, with 17 bases separating them. This CDR3 is CASSSPLRVAGNTIYF. The DNA for the CDR3 is TGTGCCAGCAGCTCCCCTTTGCGAGTAGCTGGAAACACCATATATTTT.

The chain combines TRBV6-4 with TRBJ2-7; D is uncertain. The CDR3 is 9 amino acids. Germline V gene data show CDR1 as MRHNA and CDR2 as SNTAGT. V lost 7 bases and J lost 6, with 4 bases in between. The CDR3 nucleotides are TGTGCCAGCAATGGCGAGCAGTACTTC. Its translation: CASNGEQYF.

This chain joins TRBV5-1 and TRBJ2-7; D perhaps matches TRBD1 (5 bases). V was clipped by 4 bases and J by 4 bases, with 21 bases between them. CDR1 and CDR2 (germline): SGHRS, YFSETQ. The CDR3 length is 16 residues. The CDR3 loop reads CASSPGRQIKVYEQYF. In nucleotides, the CDR3 is TGCGCCAGCAGCCCCGGGCGACAGATTAAAGTGTACGAGCAGTACTTC.

The chain joins TRBV4-2 to TRBJ2-1; TRBD2 agrees at 10 bases. This CDR3 comprises 22 residues. The V gene end was trimmed by 0 bases and the J gene end by 2 bases; junction bases not matched to a gene: 19. Per the germline V gene, CDR1 is LGHNA and CDR2 is YNFKEQ. The CDR3 region has the DNA TGTGCCAGCAGCCAAGAGGGGAGGTTAGCGGGGGGCCGCTACCCCCCCTACAATGAGCAGTTCTTC. Amino acid sequence: CASSQEGRLAGGRYPPYNEQFF.

In its sample, this clone was seen once. The chain uses TRBV25-1 and TRBJ2-3; D is ambiguous. Germline lookup yields CDR1 MGHDK and CDR2 SYGVNS. V was trimmed by 9 bases and J by 0 bases, leaving 10 bases between them. This CDR3 is built from 13 residues. CDR3 amino acids: CASLGTSTDTQYF. The CDR3 DNA reads TGTGCCAGTCTCGGAACTAGCACAGATACGCAGTATTTT. The whole variable domain, remainder taken from reference TRBV25-1 and TRBJ2-3, is EADIYQTPRYLVIGTGKKITLECSQTMGHDKMYWYQQDPGMELHLIHYSYGVNSTEKGDLSSESTVSRIRTEHFPLTLESARPSHTSQYLCASLGTSTDTQYFGPGTRLTVL.

The rearrangement joins TRBV11-2 to TRBJ2-6; D call uncertain. The germline V and J ends were trimmed by 0 bases and 2 bases, with 5 bases remaining between them. The CDR3 has 15 residues. The germline CDR1 and CDR2 sequences are SGHAT and FQNNGV. In DNA, the CDR3 is TGTGCCAGCAGCTTAGAGTGGACTGGGGCCAACGTCCTGACTTTC. This sequence encodes CASSLEWTGANVLTF.